This entry features one TCR beta chain sequence. These data originate in a study of blood T cell repertoires in COVID-19. Study summary: Samples representing acute and convalescent COVID-19 were sourced from the United States, Italy and Spain. The cDNA or gDNA used as material had been derived from T cells, B-cell-depleted T cells, or PBMCs.

Methods used by the authors: Counts of nucleated cells, estimated from reference gene primer amplification, were obtained. Produced via immunoSEQ multiplex PCR; TCRdb's table is partial and in-frame only. The DNA was the basis for D and trimming; V, J and clone size are from that table. The sample shows around 100,000 clones, over 70% of them seen only once. V lost 5 bases to trimming and J lost 7 bases, with 12 bases between them. Per germline, CDR1 SEHNR and CDR2 FQNEAQ (reference sequence). This CDR3 is built from 13 residues. The sequenced material came from peripheral blood. The chain is built from TRBV7-9 and TRBJ1-3; D unresolved. The TCR originated in a woman in her seventies with acute or convalescent COVID-19. The DNA of the CDR3 is TGTGCCAGCAGCGCCGACGCGGCGAACACCATATATTTT. Its protein is CASSADAANTIYF.